The source of this T cell receptor beta chain is a study of control samples from healthy donors and cancer patients. The sample holds one count of this clone. The repertoire was sequenced with immunoSEQ multiplex PCR; TCRdb's copy has only in-frame clones and lacks some. This sample has about 55,000 clones, with approximately 95% found just once. Germline loops: CDR1 LGHDT, CDR2 YNNKEL (reference sequence). V was trimmed by 1 base and J by 7 bases, leaving 10 bases between them. CDR3 length equals 14 residues. The receptor was isolated from a woman between 18 and 29 years old in good health. The specimen was blood. V and J are TRBV3-1 (or the pseudogene TRBV3-2) and TRBJ1-4; D perhaps matches TRBD1 (5 bases). CDR3 bases: TGTGCCAGCAGCCAAGGGGGGGTTGTTGAAAAACTGTTTTTT. Translated: CASSQGGVVEKLFF.